Here is one T cell receptor beta chain with its context. Germline V CDR1 and CDR2: KGHDR, SFDVKD. The V end was cut by 0 bases, the J end by 7 bases, with 8 bases between. CDR3 length equals 13 residues. This record comes from a study of blood T cell repertoires in COVID-19. Study at large: Specimens from acute and convalescent COVID-19 originated in the United States, Italy and Spain.

In the original processing: For nucleated cells, counts were estimated from reference gene primer amplification. Assay: immunoSEQ multiplex PCR; the TCRdb copy retains only in-frame clones and omits some. The V and J calls and clone size are taken from that table; D and trimming were inferred from the DNA. The table shows 250,000 to 300,000 clones, with 70% to 90% occurring only once. Enrolled through a virtual design, the participants were between 18 and 89 years of age and came from about two dozen US areas. Shortly before study entry, within 2 weeks, exposed participants had met a COVID-19 case. The specimen was PBMCs or T cells enriched from blood (not recorded which). This TCR came from a woman in her fifties or sixties who had been exposed to COVID-19. The chain links TRBV24-1 to TRBJ1-2; D not certain. CDR3 sequence reads: CATSDLSSSGYTF. For the CDR3, the DNA is TGTGCCACCAGTGATTTGTCCTCCTCTGGCTACACCTTC.